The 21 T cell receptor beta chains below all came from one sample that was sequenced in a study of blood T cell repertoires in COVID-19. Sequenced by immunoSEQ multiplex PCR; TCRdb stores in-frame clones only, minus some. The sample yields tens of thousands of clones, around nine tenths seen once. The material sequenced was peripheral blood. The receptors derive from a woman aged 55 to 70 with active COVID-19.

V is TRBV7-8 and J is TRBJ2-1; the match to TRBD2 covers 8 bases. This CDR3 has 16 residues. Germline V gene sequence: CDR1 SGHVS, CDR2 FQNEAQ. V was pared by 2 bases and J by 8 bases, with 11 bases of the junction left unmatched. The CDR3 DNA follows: TGTGCCAGCAGCTTAAATTGGGGACTAGATATGTATGAGCAGTTCTTC. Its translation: CASSLNWGLDMYEQFF.

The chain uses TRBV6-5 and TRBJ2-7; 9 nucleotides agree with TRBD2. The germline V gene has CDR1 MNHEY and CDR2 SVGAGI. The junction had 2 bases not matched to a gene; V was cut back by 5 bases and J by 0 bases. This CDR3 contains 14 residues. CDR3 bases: TGTGCCAGCAGTAGCGGGGGGAACTCCTACGAGCAGTACTTC. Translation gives CASSSGGNSYEQYF.

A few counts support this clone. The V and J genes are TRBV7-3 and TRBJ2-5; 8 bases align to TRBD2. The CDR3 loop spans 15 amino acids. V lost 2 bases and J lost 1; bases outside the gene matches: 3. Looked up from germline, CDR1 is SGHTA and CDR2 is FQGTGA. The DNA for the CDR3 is TGTGCCAGCAGCTTACAGCGGGGGACCCAAGAGACCCAGTACTTC. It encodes CASSLQRGTQETQYF. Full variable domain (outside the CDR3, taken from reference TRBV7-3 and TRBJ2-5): GAGVSQTPSNKVTEKGKYVELRCDPISGHTALYWYRQSLGQGPEFLIYFQGTGAADDSGLPNDRFFAVRPEGSVSTLKIQRTERGDSAVYLCASSLQRGTQETQYFGPGTRLLVL.

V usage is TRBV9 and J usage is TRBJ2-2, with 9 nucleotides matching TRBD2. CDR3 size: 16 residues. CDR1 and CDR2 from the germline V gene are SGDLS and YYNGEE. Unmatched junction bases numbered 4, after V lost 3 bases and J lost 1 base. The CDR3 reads CASSAAGGRNTGELFF. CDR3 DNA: TGTGCCAGCAGCGCCGCGGGGGGGCGGAACACCGGGGAGCTGTTTTTT.

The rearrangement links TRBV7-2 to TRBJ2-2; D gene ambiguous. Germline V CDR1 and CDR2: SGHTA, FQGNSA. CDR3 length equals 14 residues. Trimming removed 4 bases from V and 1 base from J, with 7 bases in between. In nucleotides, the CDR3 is TGTGCCAGCAGCTCCTCACTGAACACCGGGGAGCTGTTTTTT. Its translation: CASSSSLNTGELFF.

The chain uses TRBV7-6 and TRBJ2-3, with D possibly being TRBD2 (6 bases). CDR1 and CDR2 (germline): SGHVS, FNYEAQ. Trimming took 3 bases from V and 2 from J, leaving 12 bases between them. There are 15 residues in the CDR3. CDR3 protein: CASSLMAGHTDTQYF. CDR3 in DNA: TGTGCCAGCAGCTTGATGGCGGGGCACACAGATACGCAGTATTTT.

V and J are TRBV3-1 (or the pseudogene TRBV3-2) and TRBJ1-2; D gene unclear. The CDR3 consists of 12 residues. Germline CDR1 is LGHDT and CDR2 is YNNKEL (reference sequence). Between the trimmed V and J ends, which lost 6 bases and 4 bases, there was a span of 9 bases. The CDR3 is CASRRGLYGYTF. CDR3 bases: TGTGCCAGCAGACGAGGGCTCTATGGCTACACCTTC.

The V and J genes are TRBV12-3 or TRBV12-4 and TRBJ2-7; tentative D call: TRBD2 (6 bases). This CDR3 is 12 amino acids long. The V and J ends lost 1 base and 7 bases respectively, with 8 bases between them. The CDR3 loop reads CASSLGGREQYF. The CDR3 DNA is TGTGCCAGCAGTTTAGGGGGGAGGGAGCAGTACTTC.

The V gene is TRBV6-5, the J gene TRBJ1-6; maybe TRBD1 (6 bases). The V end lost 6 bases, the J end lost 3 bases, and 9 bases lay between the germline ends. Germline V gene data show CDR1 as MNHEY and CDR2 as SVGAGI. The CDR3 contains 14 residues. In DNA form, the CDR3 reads TGTGCCAGCAGGGACAGAGTCTATAATTCACCCCTCCACTTT. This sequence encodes CASRDRVYNSPLHF.

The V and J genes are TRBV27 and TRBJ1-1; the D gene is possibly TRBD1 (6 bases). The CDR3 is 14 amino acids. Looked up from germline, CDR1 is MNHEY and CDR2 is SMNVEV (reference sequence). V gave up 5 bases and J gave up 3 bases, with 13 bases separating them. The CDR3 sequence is CASSLGGAYTEAFF. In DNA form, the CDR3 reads TGTGCCAGCAGTCTAGGGGGGGCCTACACTGAAGCTTTCTTT.

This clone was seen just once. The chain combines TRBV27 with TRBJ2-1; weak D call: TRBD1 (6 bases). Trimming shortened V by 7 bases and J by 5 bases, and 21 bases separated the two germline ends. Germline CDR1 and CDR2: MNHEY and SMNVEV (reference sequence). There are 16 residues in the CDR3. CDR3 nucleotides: TGTGCCAGCACATTAGCCGGGACACCCCCCGACAATGAGCAGTTCTTC. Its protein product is CASTLAGTPPDNEQFF.

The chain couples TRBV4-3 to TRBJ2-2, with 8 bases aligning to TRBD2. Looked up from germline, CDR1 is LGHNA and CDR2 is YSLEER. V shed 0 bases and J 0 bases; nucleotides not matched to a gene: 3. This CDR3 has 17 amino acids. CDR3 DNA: TGCGCCAGCAGCCAAGACCGGGGGGGAGCGAACACCGGGGAGCTGTTTTTT. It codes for CASSQDRGGANTGELFF.

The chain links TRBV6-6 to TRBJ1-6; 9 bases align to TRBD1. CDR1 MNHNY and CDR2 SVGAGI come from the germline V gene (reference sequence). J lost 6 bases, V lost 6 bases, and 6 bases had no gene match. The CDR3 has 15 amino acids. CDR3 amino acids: CASSPLTGGNSPLHF. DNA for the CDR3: TGTGCCAGCAGCCCACTGACAGGGGGTAATTCACCCCTCCACTTT.

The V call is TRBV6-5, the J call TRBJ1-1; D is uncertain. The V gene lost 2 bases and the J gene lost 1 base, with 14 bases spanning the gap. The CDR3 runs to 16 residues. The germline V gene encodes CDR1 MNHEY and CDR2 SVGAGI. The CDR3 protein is CASSYGHLLGNTEAFF. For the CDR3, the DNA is TGTGCCAGCAGTTACGGGCACCTTCTGGGGAACACTGAAGCTTTCTTT.

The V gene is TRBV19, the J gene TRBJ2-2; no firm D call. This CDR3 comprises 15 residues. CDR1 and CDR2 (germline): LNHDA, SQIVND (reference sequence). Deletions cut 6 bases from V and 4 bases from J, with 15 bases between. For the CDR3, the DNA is TGTGCCAGTAGCACAACCCCACTAAGCACCGGGGAGCTGTTTTTT. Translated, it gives CASSTTPLSTGELFF.

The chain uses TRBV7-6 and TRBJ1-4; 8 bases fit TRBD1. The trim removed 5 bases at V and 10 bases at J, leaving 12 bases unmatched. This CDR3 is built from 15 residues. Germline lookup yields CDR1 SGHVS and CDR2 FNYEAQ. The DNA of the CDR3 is TGTGCCAGCAGCCCAGTCAGGGGGCCCGGGGGAAAACTGTTTTTT. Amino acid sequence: CASSPVRGPGGKLFF.

The CDR3 protein is CASGLAGGFTGNYGYTF. Here the CDR3 DNA reads TGTGCTAGTGGTTTGGCAGGGGGGTTCACGGGCAACTATGGCTACACCTTC. The rearrangement joins TRBV12-5 to TRBJ1-2; 7 bases are shared with TRBD1. The length of the CDR3 is 17 residues. The germline V gene encodes CDR1 LGHNT and CDR2 FRNRAP. Trimming at V came to 1 base and at J to 2 bases, leaving 10 bases not matched to a gene.

CDR3 nucleotides: TGTGCCAGCAGTAAAACATTACCCAGCAGGCCTTCACCCCTCCACTTT. It translates to CASSKTLPSRPSPLHF. The rearrangement joins TRBV21-1 to TRBJ1-6; the DNA was not used to check the table's D call, TRBD1. TRBV21-1 is flagged as a pseudogene. The CDR3 consists of 16 residues.

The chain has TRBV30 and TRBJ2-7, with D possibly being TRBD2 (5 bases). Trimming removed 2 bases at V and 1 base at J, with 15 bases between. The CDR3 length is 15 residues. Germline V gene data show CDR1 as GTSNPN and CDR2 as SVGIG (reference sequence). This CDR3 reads CAWSPPRRRSYEQYF. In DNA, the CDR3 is TGTGCCTGGAGTCCGCCGCGGCGGAGGTCCTACGAGCAGTACTTC.

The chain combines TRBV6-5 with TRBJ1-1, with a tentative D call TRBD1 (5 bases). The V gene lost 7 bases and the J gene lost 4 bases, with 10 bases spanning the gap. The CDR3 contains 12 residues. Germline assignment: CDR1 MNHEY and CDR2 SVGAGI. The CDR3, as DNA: TGTGCCAGCACCGGCGGGGGCACTGAAGCTTTCTTT. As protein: CASTGGGTEAFF.

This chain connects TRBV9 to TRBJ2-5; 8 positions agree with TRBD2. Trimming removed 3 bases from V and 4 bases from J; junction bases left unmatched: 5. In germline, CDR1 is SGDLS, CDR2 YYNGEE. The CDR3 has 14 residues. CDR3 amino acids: CASSDAGGGETQYF. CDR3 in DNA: TGTGCCAGCAGCGACGCGGGGGGCGGAGAGACCCAGTACTTC.